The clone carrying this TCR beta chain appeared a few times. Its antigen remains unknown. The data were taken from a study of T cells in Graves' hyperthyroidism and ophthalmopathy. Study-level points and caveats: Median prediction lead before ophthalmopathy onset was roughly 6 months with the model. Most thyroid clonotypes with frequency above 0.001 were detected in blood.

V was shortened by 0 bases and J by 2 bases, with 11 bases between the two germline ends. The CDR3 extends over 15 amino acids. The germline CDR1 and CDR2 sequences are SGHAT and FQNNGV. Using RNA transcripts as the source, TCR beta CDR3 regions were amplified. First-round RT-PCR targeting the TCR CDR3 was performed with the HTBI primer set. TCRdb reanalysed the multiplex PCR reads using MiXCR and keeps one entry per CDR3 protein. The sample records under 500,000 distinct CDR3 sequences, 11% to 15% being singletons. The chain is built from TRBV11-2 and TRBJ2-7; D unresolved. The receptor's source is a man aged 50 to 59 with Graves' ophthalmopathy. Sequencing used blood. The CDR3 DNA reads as TGTGCCAGCAGCTTAGACCCTCTAGTGACCTACGAGCAGTACTTC. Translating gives CASSLDPLVTYEQYF. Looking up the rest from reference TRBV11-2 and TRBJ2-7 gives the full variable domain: EAGVAQSPRYKIIEKRQSVAFWCNPISGHATLYWYQQILGQGPKLLIQFQNNGVVDDSQLPKDRFSAERLKGVDSTLKIQPAKLEDSAVYLCASSLDPLVTYEQYFGPGTRLTVT.